A selection of T cell receptor beta chains follows, all from one sample in a study of blood T cell repertoires in COVID-19. Sequencing used immunoSEQ multiplex PCR; TCRdb keeps in-frame clones, though not all of them. Here the sample spans about 250,000 clones, more than 65% being singletons. Sequenced: peripheral blood. The receptor set was obtained from a person between 65 and 79 years old with COVID-19, enrolled during active disease. Each CDR3 is given with its conserved first and last residue. D genes are given only for firm matches. Size is stated for part of the rows, as once, few or many counts, or as a class when the clone is expanded.

D gene: TRBD1; J gene: TRBJ2-7; clone size: NA; V gene: TRBV2; CDR3 protein: CASTGDRDQASSYEQYF; CDR3 DNA: TGTGCCAGCACAGGGGACAGGGATCAAGCTAGCAGTTACGAGCAGTACTTC
D gene: NA; J gene: TRBJ1-1; clone size: NA; V gene: TRBV7-2; CDR3 protein: CASSVGQNTEAFF; CDR3 DNA: TGTGCCAGCAGCGTGGGACAGAACACTGAAGCTTTCTTT
D gene: TRBD1; J gene: TRBJ1-6; clone size: NA; V gene: TRBV4-3; CDR3 protein: CASSGTGTGKLSPLHF; CDR3 DNA: TGCGCCAGCAGCGGGACCGGGACAGGGAAACTTTCACCCCTCCACTTT
D gene: NA; J gene: TRBJ1-4; clone size: NA; V gene: TRBV18; CDR3 protein: CASSPRQSPATNEKLFF; CDR3 DNA: TGTGCCAGCTCACCACGACAGTCACCGGCAACTAATGAAAAACTGTTTTTT
D gene: TRBD2; J gene: TRBJ2-1; clone size: NA; V gene: TRBV6-5; CDR3 protein: CASSYDIAGGEKQFF; CDR3 DNA: TGTGCCAGCAGTTACGATATAGCGGGGGGGGAGAAGCAGTTCTTC
D gene: NA; J gene: TRBJ1-1; clone size: few; V gene: TRBV5-1; CDR3 protein: CASSPDPRVYNTEAFF; CDR3 DNA: TGCGCCAGCAGCCCGGACCCCAGGGTTTATAACACTGAAGCTTTCTTT
D gene: TRBD2; J gene: TRBJ2-1; clone size: NA; V gene: TRBV28; CDR3 protein: CASSLSRGSGTIYNEQFF; CDR3 DNA: TGTGCCAGCAGTTTATCCCGCGGGAGCGGGACCATATACAATGAGCAGTTCTTC
D gene: NA; J gene: TRBJ1-1; clone size: NA; V gene: TRBV19; CDR3 protein: CASSTMFSRNTEAFF; CDR3 DNA: TGTGCCAGTAGTACGATGTTTTCGAGGAACACTGAAGCTTTCTTT
D gene: NA; J gene: TRBJ1-1; clone size: NA; V gene: TRBV7-9; CDR3 protein: CASSLALVSEAFF; CDR3 DNA: TGTGCCAGCAGCTTAGCGCTAGTATCTGAAGCTTTCTTT
D gene: NA; J gene: TRBJ1-3; clone size: NA; V gene: TRBV9; CDR3 protein: CASSLRDTLVSGNTIYF; CDR3 DNA: TGTGCCAGCAGCCTCCGGGACACCCTAGTCTCTGGAAACACCATATATTTT
D gene: TRBD1; J gene: TRBJ1-1; clone size: few; V gene: TRBV19; CDR3 protein: CASKGTAFRYTEAFF; CDR3 DNA: TGTGCCAGTAAGGGGACAGCCTTTCGATACACTGAAGCTTTCTTT
D gene: NA; J gene: TRBJ2-7; clone size: once; V gene: TRBV7-2; CDR3 protein: CASSFLGPWAFEQYF; CDR3 DNA: TGTGCCAGCAGCTTCTTGGGTCCATGGGCGTTCGAGCAGTACTTC
D gene: TRBD1; J gene: TRBJ2-7; clone size: NA; V gene: TRBV5-1; CDR3 protein: CASSWTGSYEQYF; CDR3 DNA: TGCGCCAGCAGCTGGACAGGCTCCTACGAGCAGTACTTC
D gene: NA; J gene: TRBJ2-1; clone size: NA; V gene: TRBV5-8; CDR3 protein: CASSLERGGAWYNEQFF; CDR3 DNA: TGTGCCAGCAGCTTGGAGCGAGGGGGAGCGTGGTACAATGAGCAGTTCTTC
D gene: TRBD1; J gene: TRBJ2-5; clone size: NA; V gene: TRBV6-5; CDR3 protein: CATAGGGQGLETQYF; CDR3 DNA: TGTGCCACCGCCGGGGGGGGACAGGGGCTCGAGACCCAGTACTTC
D gene: NA; J gene: TRBJ1-2; clone size: NA; V gene: TRBV9; CDR3 protein: CASSATVYGYTF; CDR3 DNA: TGTGCCAGCAGCGCGACAGTTTATGGCTACACCTTC
D gene: NA; J gene: TRBJ1-2; clone size: NA; V gene: TRBV28; CDR3 protein: CASRSGDYGYTF; CDR3 DNA: TGTGCCAGCAGATCAGGGGACTATGGCTACACCTTC
D gene: TRBD1; J gene: TRBJ1-1; clone size: NA; V gene: TRBV6-5; CDR3 protein: CASSTDRVGTEAFF; CDR3 DNA: TGTGCCAGCAGCACAGACAGGGTGGGCACTGAAGCTTTCTTT
D gene: NA; J gene: TRBJ1-2; clone size: NA; V gene: TRBV12-3/TRBV12-4; CDR3 protein: CASRTGTSYGYTF; CDR3 DNA: TGTGCCAGCAGAACCGGGACATCTTATGGCTACACCTTC
D gene: NA; J gene: TRBJ2-5; clone size: once; V gene: TRBV20-1; CDR3 protein: CSPQGKETQYF; CDR3 DNA: TGCAGCCCACAGGGAAAAGAGACCCAGTACTTC
D gene: TRBD1; J gene: TRBJ1-1; clone size: NA; V gene: TRBV5-4; CDR3 protein: CASSLAGQGLNTEAFF; CDR3 DNA: TGTGCCAGCAGCTTGGCGGGACAGGGTCTGAACACTGAAGCTTTCTTT
D gene: NA; J gene: TRBJ1-1; clone size: NA; V gene: TRBV7-3; CDR3 protein: CASSSSPNTEAFF; CDR3 DNA: TGTGCCAGCAGCTCCTCCCCGAACACTGAAGCTTTCTTT
D gene: TRBD1; J gene: TRBJ1-1; clone size: once; V gene: TRBV27; CDR3 protein: CASSLSQGATEAFF; CDR3 DNA: TGTGCCAGCAGTTTATCGCAGGGGGCGACTGAAGCTTTCTTT
D gene: NA; J gene: TRBJ2-2; clone size: NA; V gene: TRBV9; CDR3 protein: CASSYRSPGELFF; CDR3 DNA: TGTGCCAGCAGCTACAGGTCCCCCGGGGAGCTGTTTTTT
D gene: NA; J gene: TRBJ1-1; clone size: NA; V gene: TRBV9; CDR3 protein: CASSERVYTEAFF; CDR3 DNA: TGTGCCAGCAGCGAACGGGTATACACTGAAGCTTTCTTT
D gene: NA; J gene: TRBJ2-7; clone size: NA; V gene: TRBV5-1; CDR3 protein: CASSLEGGAPSYEQYF; CDR3 DNA: TGCGCCAGCAGCTTGGAGGGCGGGGCCCCCTCCTACGAGCAGTACTTC
D gene: TRBD1; J gene: TRBJ1-1; clone size: NA; V gene: TRBV29-1; CDR3 protein: CSVAAGGEYTEAFF; CDR3 DNA: TGCAGCGTGGCCGCAGGGGGCGAGTACACTGAAGCTTTCTTT
D gene: TRBD2; J gene: TRBJ2-2; clone size: NA; V gene: TRBV6-2/TRBV6-3; CDR3 protein: CASSWRAGVYTGELFF; CDR3 DNA: TGTGCCAGCAGCTGGAGGGCGGGGGTATACACCGGGGAGCTGTTTTTT
D gene: NA; J gene: TRBJ2-3; clone size: NA; V gene: TRBV19; CDR3 protein: CASSTGTRADTQYF; CDR3 DNA: TGTGCCAGTAGTACTGGGACAAGAGCAGATACGCAGTATTTT
D gene: TRBD1; J gene: TRBJ1-3; clone size: NA; V gene: TRBV7-2; CDR3 protein: CASSSSGTGRANTIYF; CDR3 DNA: TGTGCCAGCAGCTCATCGGGGACAGGGAGGGCAAACACCATATATTTT
D gene: NA; J gene: TRBJ2-1; clone size: NA; V gene: TRBV4-3; CDR3 protein: CASSQDLSEGNYNEQFF; CDR3 DNA: TGCGCCAGCAGCCAAGACCTTTCCGAGGGAAACTACAATGAGCAGTTCTTC
D gene: NA; J gene: TRBJ2-3; clone size: NA; V gene: TRBV5-1; CDR3 protein: CASSLRGLSTDTQYF; CDR3 DNA: TGCGCCAGCAGCTTGAGGGGACTTAGCACAGATACGCAGTATTTT
D gene: TRBD1; J gene: TRBJ1-2; clone size: NA; V gene: TRBV15; CDR3 protein: CATSRDGQGAYGYTF; CDR3 DNA: TGTGCCACCAGCAGAGATGGCCAGGGGGCGTATGGCTACACCTTC
D gene: TRBD2; J gene: TRBJ2-6; clone size: NA; V gene: TRBV11-2; CDR3 protein: CASSVPGLPSGANVLTF; CDR3 DNA: TGTGCCAGCAGCGTCCCGGGACTACCTTCTGGGGCCAACGTCCTGACTTTC
D gene: NA; J gene: TRBJ1-1; clone size: NA; V gene: TRBV6-6; CDR3 protein: CASNTGNWEAFF; CDR3 DNA: TGTGCCAGCAATACAGGGAACTGGGAAGCTTTCTTT
D gene: TRBD1; J gene: TRBJ1-1; clone size: once; V gene: TRBV7-2; CDR3 protein: CASSVGPAGQGSEAFF; CDR3 DNA: TGTGCCAGCAGCGTAGGACCGGCGGGACAGGGTTCTGAAGCTTTCTTT
D gene: NA; J gene: TRBJ1-1; clone size: NA; V gene: TRBV28; CDR3 protein: CASSFRGNTEAFF; CDR3 DNA: TGTGCCAGCAGTTTTCGAGGAAACACTGAAGCTTTCTTT
D gene: TRBD1; J gene: TRBJ2-1; clone size: NA; V gene: TRBV5-1; CDR3 protein: CASSLLQGEYNEQFF; CDR3 DNA: TGCGCCAGCAGCTTGCTTCAGGGGGAGTACAATGAGCAGTTCTTC
D gene: NA; J gene: TRBJ2-3; clone size: NA; V gene: TRBV9; CDR3 protein: CASSTLARTDTQYF; CDR3 DNA: TGTGCCAGCAGCACACTAGCCCGCACAGATACGCAGTATTTT
D gene: NA; J gene: TRBJ2-2; clone size: NA; V gene: TRBV24-1; CDR3 protein: CATSATMNTGELFF; CDR3 DNA: TGTGCCACCAGTGCAACTATGAACACCGGGGAGCTGTTTTTT
D gene: TRBD2; J gene: TRBJ2-2; clone size: NA; V gene: TRBV4-3; CDR3 protein: CASSPYPPSGVNTGELFF; CDR3 DNA: TGCGCCAGCAGCCCCTACCCCCCTAGCGGGGTAAACACCGGGGAGCTGTTTTTT
D gene: NA; J gene: TRBJ1-1; clone size: few; V gene: TRBV29-1; CDR3 protein: CSVSGRANTEAFF; CDR3 DNA: TGCAGCGTTTCGGGCAGGGCGAACACTGAAGCTTTCTTT
D gene: NA; J gene: TRBJ2-2; clone size: NA; V gene: TRBV5-6; CDR3 protein: CASSSRYTGELFF; CDR3 DNA: TGTGCCAGCAGCTCTAGATACACCGGGGAGCTGTTTTTT
D gene: NA; J gene: TRBJ1-1; clone size: NA; V gene: TRBV2; CDR3 protein: CANTITRDTRKAFF; CDR3 DNA: TGTGCCAACACGATTACCCGGGACACAAGAAAAGCTTTCTTT
D gene: TRBD1; J gene: TRBJ1-3; clone size: NA; V gene: TRBV7-3; CDR3 protein: CASSPGGASGNTIYF; CDR3 DNA: TGTGCCAGCAGCCCAGGGGGAGCCTCTGGAAACACCATATATTTT
D gene: NA; J gene: TRBJ1-5; clone size: few; V gene: TRBV2; CDR3 protein: CASSAGGQPNQPQHF; CDR3 DNA: TGTGCCAGCAGTGCGGGGGGGCAGCCCAATCAGCCCCAGCATTTT
D gene: NA; J gene: TRBJ2-6; clone size: NA; V gene: TRBV2; CDR3 protein: CASFSTEGANVLTF; CDR3 DNA: TGTGCCAGCTTTTCTACCGAAGGGGCCAACGTCCTGACTTTC
D gene: TRBD1; J gene: TRBJ1-2; clone size: NA; V gene: TRBV5-1; CDR3 protein: CASSNTRPGTVNYGYTF; CDR3 DNA: TGCGCCAGCAGCAATACCCGTCCCGGGACAGTAAACTATGGCTACACCTTC
D gene: TRBD1; J gene: TRBJ2-1; clone size: NA; V gene: TRBV29-1; CDR3 protein: CSVRRGTGYNEQFF; CDR3 DNA: TGCAGCGTAAGACGCGGGACAGGATACAATGAGCAGTTCTTC
D gene: TRBD2; J gene: TRBJ2-1; clone size: NA; V gene: TRBV11-3; CDR3 protein: CASSLGSGGNEQFF; CDR3 DNA: TGTGCCAGCAGCTTAGGTAGCGGGGGCAATGAGCAGTTCTTC
D gene: TRBD1; J gene: TRBJ1-5; clone size: NA; V gene: TRBV27; CDR3 protein: CASSPGTGSNQPQHF; CDR3 DNA: TGTGCCAGCAGCCCCGGGACAGGGAGCAATCAGCCCCAGCATTTT